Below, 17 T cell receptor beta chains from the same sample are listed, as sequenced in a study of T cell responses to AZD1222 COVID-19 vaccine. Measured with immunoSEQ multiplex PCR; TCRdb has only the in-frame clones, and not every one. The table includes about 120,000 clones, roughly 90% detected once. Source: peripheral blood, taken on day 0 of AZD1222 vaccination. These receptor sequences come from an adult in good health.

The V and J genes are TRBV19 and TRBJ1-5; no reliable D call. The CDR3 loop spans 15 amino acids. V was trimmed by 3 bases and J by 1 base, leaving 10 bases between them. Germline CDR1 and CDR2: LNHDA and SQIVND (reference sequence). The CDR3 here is CASSMSGISNQPQHF. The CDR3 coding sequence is TGTGCCAGTAGTATGTCGGGGATCAGCAATCAGCCCCAGCATTTT.

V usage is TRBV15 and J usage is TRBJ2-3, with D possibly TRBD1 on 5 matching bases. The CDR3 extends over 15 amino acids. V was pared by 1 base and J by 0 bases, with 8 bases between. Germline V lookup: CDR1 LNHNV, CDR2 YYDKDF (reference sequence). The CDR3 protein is CATSRGGTSTDTQYF. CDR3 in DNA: TGTGCCACCAGCAGAGGGGGCACTAGCACAGATACGCAGTATTTT.

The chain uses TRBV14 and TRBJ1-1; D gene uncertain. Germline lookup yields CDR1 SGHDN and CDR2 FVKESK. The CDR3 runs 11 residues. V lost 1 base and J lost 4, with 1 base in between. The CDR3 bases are TGTGCCAGCAGCCAAGTCACTGAAGCTTTCTTT. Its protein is CASSQVTEAFF.

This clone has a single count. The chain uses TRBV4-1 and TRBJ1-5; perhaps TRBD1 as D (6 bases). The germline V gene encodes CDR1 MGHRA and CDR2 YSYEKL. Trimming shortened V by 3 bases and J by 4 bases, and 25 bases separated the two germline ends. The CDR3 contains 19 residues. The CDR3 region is CASSQVATSKDSTNQPQHF. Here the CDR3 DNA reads TGCGCCAGCAGCCAGGTAGCGACCTCCAAGGACAGTACTAATCAGCCCCAGCATTTT.

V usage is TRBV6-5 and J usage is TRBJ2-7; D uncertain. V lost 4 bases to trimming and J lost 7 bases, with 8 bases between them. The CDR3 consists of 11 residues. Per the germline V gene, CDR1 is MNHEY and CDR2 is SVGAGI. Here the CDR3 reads CASSWSGEQYF. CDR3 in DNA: TGTGCCAGCAGTTGGTCCGGGGAGCAGTACTTC.

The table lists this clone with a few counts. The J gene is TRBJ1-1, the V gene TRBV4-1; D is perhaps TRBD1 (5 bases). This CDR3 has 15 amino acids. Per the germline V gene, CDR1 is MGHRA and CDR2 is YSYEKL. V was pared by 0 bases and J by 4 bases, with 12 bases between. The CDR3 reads CASSQDLWGGTEAFF. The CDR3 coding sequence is TGCGCCAGCAGCCAAGATCTATGGGGCGGCACTGAAGCTTTCTTT.

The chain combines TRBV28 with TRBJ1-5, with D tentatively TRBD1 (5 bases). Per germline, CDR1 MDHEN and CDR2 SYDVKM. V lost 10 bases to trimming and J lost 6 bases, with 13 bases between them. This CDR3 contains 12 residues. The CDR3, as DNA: TGTGCCACTGGGGCGGGGGGTCAGCCCCAGCATTTT. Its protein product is CATGAGGQPQHF.

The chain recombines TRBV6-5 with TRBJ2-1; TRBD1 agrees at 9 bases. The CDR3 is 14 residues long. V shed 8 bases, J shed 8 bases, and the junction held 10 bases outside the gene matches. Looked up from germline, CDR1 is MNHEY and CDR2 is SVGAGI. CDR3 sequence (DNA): TGTGCCAGCGGGGCCGGGACAGGGTGGGATGAGCAGTTCTTC. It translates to CASGAGTGWDEQFF.

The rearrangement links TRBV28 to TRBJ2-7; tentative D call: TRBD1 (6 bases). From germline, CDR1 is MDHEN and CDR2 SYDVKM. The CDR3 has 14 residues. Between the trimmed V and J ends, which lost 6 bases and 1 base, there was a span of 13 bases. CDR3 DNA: TGTGCCAGCAGGGTACGACAGGTATCCTACGAGCAGTACTTC. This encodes CASRVRQVSYEQYF.

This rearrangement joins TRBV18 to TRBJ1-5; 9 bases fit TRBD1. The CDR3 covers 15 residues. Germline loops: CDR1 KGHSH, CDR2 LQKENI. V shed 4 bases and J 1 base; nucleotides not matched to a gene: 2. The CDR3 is CASSLGTGSNQPQHF. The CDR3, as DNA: TGTGCCAGCTCACTTGGGACAGGGAGCAATCAGCCCCAGCATTTT.

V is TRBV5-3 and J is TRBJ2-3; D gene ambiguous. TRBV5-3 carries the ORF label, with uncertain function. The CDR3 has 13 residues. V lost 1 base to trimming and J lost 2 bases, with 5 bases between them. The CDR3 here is CARSLRYTDTQYF. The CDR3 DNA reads TGTGCCAGAAGCTTGAGATACACAGATACGCAGTATTTT.

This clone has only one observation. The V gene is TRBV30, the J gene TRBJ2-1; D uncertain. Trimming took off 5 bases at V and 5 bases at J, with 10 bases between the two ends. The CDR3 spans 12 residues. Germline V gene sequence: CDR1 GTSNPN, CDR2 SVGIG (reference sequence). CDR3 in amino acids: CAWVVGHNEQFF. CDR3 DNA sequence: TGTGCCTGGGTAGTCGGCCACAATGAGCAGTTCTTC.

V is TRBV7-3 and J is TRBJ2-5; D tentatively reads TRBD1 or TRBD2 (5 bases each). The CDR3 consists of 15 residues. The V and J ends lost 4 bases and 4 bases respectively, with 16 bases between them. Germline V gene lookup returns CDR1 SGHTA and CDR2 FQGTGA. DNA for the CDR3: TGTGCCAGCAGCTCGTCCGGGGCGATTCGAGAGACCCAGTACTTC. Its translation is CASSSSGAIRETQYF.

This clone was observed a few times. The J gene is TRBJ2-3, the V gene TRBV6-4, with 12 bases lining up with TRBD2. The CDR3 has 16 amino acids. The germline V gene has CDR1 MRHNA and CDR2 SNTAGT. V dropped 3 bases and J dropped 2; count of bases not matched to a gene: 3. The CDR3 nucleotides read TGTGCCAGCAGTGAGAGACTAGCGGGGGACACAGATACGCAGTATTTT. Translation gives CASSERLAGDTDTQYF.

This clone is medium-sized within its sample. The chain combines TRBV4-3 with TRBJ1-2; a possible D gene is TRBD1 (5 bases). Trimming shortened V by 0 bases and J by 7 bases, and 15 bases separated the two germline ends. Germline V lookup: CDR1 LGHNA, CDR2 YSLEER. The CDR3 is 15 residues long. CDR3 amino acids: CASSQDSSGLAGYTF. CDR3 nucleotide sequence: TGCGCCAGCAGCCAAGATTCATCAGGGCTTGCTGGCTACACCTTC.

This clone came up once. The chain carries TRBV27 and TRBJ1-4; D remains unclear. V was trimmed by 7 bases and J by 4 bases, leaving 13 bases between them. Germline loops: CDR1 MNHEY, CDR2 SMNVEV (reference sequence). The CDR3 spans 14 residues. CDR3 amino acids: CASTQLGVNEKLFF. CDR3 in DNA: TGTGCCAGCACCCAACTGGGTGTTAATGAAAAACTGTTTTTT.

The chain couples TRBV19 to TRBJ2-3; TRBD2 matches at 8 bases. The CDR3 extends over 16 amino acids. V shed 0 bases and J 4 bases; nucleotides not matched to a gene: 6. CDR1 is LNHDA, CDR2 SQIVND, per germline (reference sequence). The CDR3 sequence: CASSIESSGVPDTQYF. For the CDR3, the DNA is TGTGCCAGTAGTATAGAGAGTAGCGGGGTCCCAGATACGCAGTATTTT.